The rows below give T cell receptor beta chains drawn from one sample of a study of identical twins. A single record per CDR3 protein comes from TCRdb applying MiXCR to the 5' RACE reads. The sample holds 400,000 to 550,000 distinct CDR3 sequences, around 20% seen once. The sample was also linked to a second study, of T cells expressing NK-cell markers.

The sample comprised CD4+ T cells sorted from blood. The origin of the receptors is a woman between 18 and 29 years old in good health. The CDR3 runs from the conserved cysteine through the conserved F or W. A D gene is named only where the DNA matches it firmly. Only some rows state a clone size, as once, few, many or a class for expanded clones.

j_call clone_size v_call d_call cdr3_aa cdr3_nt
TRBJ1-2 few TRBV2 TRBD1 CASSEGQGPYGYTF TGTGCCAGCAGTGAAGGACAGGGACCCTATGGCTACACCTTC
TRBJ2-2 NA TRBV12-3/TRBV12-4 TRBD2 CASSLIGTTTGELFF TGTGCCAGCAGTTTAATAGGGACTACCACCGGGGAGCTGTTTTTT
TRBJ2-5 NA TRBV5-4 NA CASSSPGRESGLQETQYF TGTGCCAGCAGCTCCCCTGGCAGGGAAAGTGGGCTACAAGAGACCCAGTACTTC
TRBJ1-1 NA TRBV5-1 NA CASSLGSGEGDTEAFF TGCGCCAGCAGCTTGGGGTCCGGAGAGGGAGACACTGAAGCTTTCTTT
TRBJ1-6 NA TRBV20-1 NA CSARQSRADNSPLHF TGCAGTGCCCGACAGTCCAGGGCTGATAATTCACCCCTCCACTTT
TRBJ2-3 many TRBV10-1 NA CASSEGGTDTQYF TGCGCCAGCAGTGAGGGGGGTACAGATACGCAGTATTTT
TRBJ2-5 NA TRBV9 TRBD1 CASSFHQGAETQYF TGTGCCAGCAGCTTCCACCAGGGGGCGGAGACCCAGTACTTC
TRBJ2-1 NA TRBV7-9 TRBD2 CASSLGLAVDNEQFF TGTGCCAGCAGCCTCGGGCTAGCGGTTGACAATGAGCAGTTCTTC
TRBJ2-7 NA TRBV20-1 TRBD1 CSARVSTGSRFYEQYF TGCAGTGCTAGAGTCTCGACAGGGTCGCGTTTCTACGAGCAGTACTTC
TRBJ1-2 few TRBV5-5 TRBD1 CASSRQGSYYGYTF TGTGCCAGCAGCCGACAGGGGTCGTACTATGGCTACACCTTC
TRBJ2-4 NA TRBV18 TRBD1 CASSPGQGPYLAKNIQYF TGTGCCAGCTCACCAGGACAGGGGCCTTATTTAGCCAAAAACATTCAGTACTTC
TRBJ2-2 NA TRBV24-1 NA CATRGSTGELFF TGTGCCACCCGCGGGTCTACCGGGGAGCTGTTTTTT
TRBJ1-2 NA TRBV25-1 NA CASSEYDYGYTF TGTGCCAGCAGTGAATACGACTATGGCTACACCTTC
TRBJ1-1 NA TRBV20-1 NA CSASLQENTEAFF TGCAGTGCTAGTTTACAGGAGAACACTGAAGCTTTCTTT
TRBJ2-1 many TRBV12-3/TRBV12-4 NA CASSFRALLQLSSYNEQFF TGTGCCAGCAGTTTTAGGGCCCTTCTTCAATTGAGCTCCTACAATGAGCAGTTCTTC
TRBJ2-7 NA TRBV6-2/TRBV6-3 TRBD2 CASSSTTSGSLAEQYF TGTGCCAGCAGTTCCACCACTAGCGGGAGTCTCGCCGAGCAGTACTTC
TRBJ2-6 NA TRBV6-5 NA CASSSYYLTSHSGANVLTF TGTGCCAGCAGTTCCTATTATTTGACAAGTCACTCTGGGGCCAACGTCCTGACTTTC
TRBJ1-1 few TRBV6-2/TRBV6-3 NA CASTGTPSQKAFF TGTGCCAGCACCGGGACACCTTCCCAGAAAGCTTTCTTT
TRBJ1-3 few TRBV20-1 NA CSARDVGPRNTIYF TGCAGTGCTAGAGATGTAGGCCCCCGAAACACCATATATTTT
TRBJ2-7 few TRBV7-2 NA CASSTIRTSAYEQYF TGTGCCAGCAGTACAATCCGGACAAGCGCCTACGAGCAGTACTTC
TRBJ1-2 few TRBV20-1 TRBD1 CSARSPFGQAYGYTF TGCAGTGCTAGATCCCCCTTCGGACAGGCTTATGGCTACACCTTC
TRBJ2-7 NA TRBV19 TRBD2 CASSGRVTYEQYF TGTGCCAGTAGTGGGAGGGTCACCTACGAGCAGTACTTC
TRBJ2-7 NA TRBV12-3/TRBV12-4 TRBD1 CASSLDRGTEQYF TGTGCCAGCAGTTTAGACAGGGGGACCGAGCAGTACTTC